These 14 T cell receptor beta chains originate from one sample sequenced in a study of Ad26.COV2.S vaccination and SARS-CoV-2 variants. Treatment in this sample: some 19 received Ad26.COV2.S at low or high dose, single or two shots; several received placebo; per-sample allocation not given. All samples were drawn on day 63, counting from the first vaccine or placebo injection. The data were produced by immunoSEQ multiplex PCR, yet TCRdb's version contains in-frame clones alone and is incomplete. The sample lists 250,000 to 300,000 clones, 80% to 90% occurring once. Sample: peripheral blood, taken in a trial of Ad26.COV2.S vaccine versus placebo. The source of these receptors is a person aged 18-60 years who received the Ad26.COV2.S COVID-19 vaccine or a placebo.

The chain joins TRBV5-6 to TRBJ1-4, with D uncertain. The V and J ends lost 1 base and 10 bases respectively, with 5 bases between them. Germline V gives CDR1 SGHDT, CDR2 YYEEEE. The CDR3 consists of 11 residues. CDR3 in DNA: TGTGCCAGCAGCTTGAGCGGAAAACTGTTTTTT. Protein sequence: CASSLSGKLFF.

The chain joins TRBV5-1 to TRBJ2-6; possibly TRBD2 for D (5 bases). CDR3 length: 15 amino acids. From germline, CDR1 is SGHRS and CDR2 YFSETQ. V was trimmed by 2 bases and J by 4 bases, leaving 10 bases between them. CDR3 in amino acids: CASSFGGSGANVLTF. As DNA, the CDR3 is TGCGCCAGCAGCTTTGGAGGATCAGGGGCCAACGTCCTGACTTTC.

The chain recombines TRBV6-4 with TRBJ1-1; D is undetermined. V was clipped by 4 bases and J by 8 bases, with 17 bases between them. The germline V gene has CDR1 MRHNA and CDR2 SNTAGT. The CDR3 totals 14 residues. The CDR3 nucleotides are TGTGCCAGCAGTGCCCAGGTCGTTTACGGAGAAGCTTTCTTT. Amino acids: CASSAQVVYGEAFF.

Note on this clone: Germline and junction disagree at one end, which may indicate a read error. V and J are TRBV28 and TRBJ2-5; 10 nucleotides align to TRBD2. Germline V lookup: CDR1 MDHEN, CDR2 SYDVKM. The CDR3 loop spans 15 amino acids. The CDR3, as DNA: TGTGCCAGCAGCCGAACTAGCGGGATCCAAGGGACCCAGTACTTC. Residues: CASSRTSGIQGTQYF.

This chain connects TRBV27 to TRBJ2-7; perhaps TRBD2 as D (7 bases). The V end was cut by 2 bases, the J end by 3 bases, with 14 bases between. Germline V gene lookup returns CDR1 MNHEY and CDR2 SMNVEV (reference sequence). This CDR3 has 15 residues. CDR3 amino acids: CASSLTGGLSYEQYF. The CDR3 DNA is TGTGCCAGCAGTTTAACCGGGGGGCTCAGCTACGAGCAGTACTTC.

The chain has TRBV30 and TRBJ1-1, with D hard to call. Germline-derived CDR1 and CDR2 are GTSNPN and SVGIG (reference sequence). V lost 2 bases, J lost 0 bases, and 7 bases lay in between. The CDR3 has 13 residues. The CDR3 DNA reads TGTGCCTGGAGTCCTAGAGTGAACACTGAAGCTTTCTTT. Protein: CAWSPRVNTEAFF.

The chain joins TRBV19 to TRBJ1-2, with D perhaps TRBD1 (5 bases). The germline V gene encodes CDR1 LNHDA and CDR2 SQIVND (reference sequence). Trimming cost V 5 bases and J 4 bases, with 11 bases left between them. The CDR3 spans 13 residues. The CDR3 DNA sequence: TGTGCCAGTAGTTTGGCAGGGAGCTATGGCTACACCTTC. Protein: CASSLAGSYGYTF.

CDR3 sequence (DNA): TGTGCCAGCAGCTTAGAATCTAGCGGGAGATACGAGCAGTACTTC. Translated: CASSLESSGRYEQYF. V is TRBV11-2 and J is TRBJ2-7, with 10 bases aligning to TRBD2. CDR1 and CDR2 (germline): SGHAT, FQNNGV. The CDR3 spans 15 residues. J lost 4 bases, V lost 0 bases, and 3 bases had no gene match.

This chain links TRBV2 with TRBJ1-1; 9 positions match TRBD1. The V gene's germline CDR1 is SNHLY and CDR2 FYNNEI. Trimming at V came to 5 bases and at J to 3 bases, leaving 4 bases not matched to a gene. The CDR3 covers 14 residues. The CDR3 DNA sequence: TGTGCCAGCAGTCTACAGGGGGCGGACACTGAAGCTTTCTTT. This codes for CASSLQGADTEAFF.

The chain has TRBV18 and TRBJ1-4, with a weak D call TRBD1 (5 bases). Germline V gene lookup returns CDR1 KGHSH and CDR2 LQKENI. There are 16 residues in the CDR3. V shed 0 bases and J shed 7 bases, with 15 bases lying between them. CDR3 in DNA: TGTGCCAGCTCACCACCGTCCGGCAGGGCGGGTGAAAAACTGTTTTTT. Its protein product is CASSPPSGRAGEKLFF.

In its sample, this clone was seen a few times. The CDR3 DNA reads as TGTGCCAGCAGTTACCTCTCGGGACAGGGGAACACTGAAGCTTTCTTT. Protein: CASSYLSGQGNTEAFF. V gene TRBV6-5 combines with J gene TRBJ1-1; 9 nucleotides align to TRBD1. The CDR3 runs 16 residues. V shed 2 bases, J shed 1 base, and the junction held 5 bases outside the gene matches. CDR1 is MNHEY, CDR2 SVGAGI, per germline.

The rearrangement uses TRBV19 and TRBJ1-4; the D gene is possibly TRBD1 (6 bases). Trimming took 3 bases from V and 6 from J, leaving 11 bases between them. Germline V lookup: CDR1 LNHDA, CDR2 SQIVND (reference sequence). This CDR3 comprises 14 residues. The CDR3 protein is CASSIHREDEKLFF. The DNA of the CDR3 is TGTGCCAGTAGTATTCACAGGGAGGATGAAAAACTGTTTTTT.

The J gene is TRBJ2-2, the V gene TRBV7-2; 8 nucleotides align to TRBD1. The CDR3 loop spans 15 amino acids. CDR1 is SGHTA and CDR2 is FQGNSA in the germline V gene. J lost 7 bases, V lost 2 bases, and 6 bases had no gene match. The CDR3 reads CASSLYRGSNGELFF. Written as DNA, the CDR3 is TGTGCCAGCAGCTTATACAGGGGGTCAAACGGGGAGCTGTTTTTT.

The chain joins TRBV5-1 to TRBJ2-4; TRBD2 matches at 13 bases. Losses at the gene ends were 7 bases for V and 5 bases for J; bases not matched to a gene: 3. This CDR3 is built from 14 residues. In germline, CDR1 is SGHRS, CDR2 YFSETQ. CDR3: CASQLAGGENIQYF. The DNA of the CDR3 is TGCGCCAGCCAACTAGCGGGAGGGGAAAACATTCAGTACTTC.